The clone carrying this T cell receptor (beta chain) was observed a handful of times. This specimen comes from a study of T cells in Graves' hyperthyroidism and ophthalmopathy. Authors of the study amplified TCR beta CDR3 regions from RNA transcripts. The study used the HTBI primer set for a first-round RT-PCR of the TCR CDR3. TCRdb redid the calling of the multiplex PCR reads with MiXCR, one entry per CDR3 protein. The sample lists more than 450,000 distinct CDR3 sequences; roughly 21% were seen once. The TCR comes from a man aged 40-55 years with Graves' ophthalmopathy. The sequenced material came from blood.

Written as DNA, the CDR3 is TGTGCCAGCAGCCAAGGCGTAGTGAATAGCAATCAGCCCCAGCATTTT. This gives the protein CASSQGVVNSNQPQHF. The gene calls are TRBV3-1 and TRBJ1-5; D is undetermined. The CDR3 extends over 16 amino acids. Deletions cut 1 base from V and 0 bases from J, with 10 bases between. Germline-derived CDR1 and CDR2 are LGHDT and YNNKEL (reference sequence).